A selection of T cell receptor beta chains follows, all from one sample in a study of OX40 agonist ivuxolimab in advanced cancers. Measured with immunoSEQ multiplex PCR; TCRdb has only the in-frame clones, and not every one. The sample consists of roughly 130,000 clones, roughly 93% of them appearing once. Source: CD4+ or CD8+ T cells sorted from blood, taken in a trial of the OX40 agonist ivuxolimab. The receptors come from an adult with an advanced solid tumor such as melanoma, head and neck, liver or kidney cancer. Each CDR3 is given with its conserved first and last residue. A D gene is named only where the DNA matches it firmly. Clone size is shown for a subset of rows, as once, few, many or a class of expanded clone.

clone_size: -
v_call: TRBV28
j_call: TRBJ2-3
d_call: TRBD1
cdr3_nt: TGTGCCAGCAGTGGCGGAGGGGCAGGGGGCTGGAATACGCAGTATTTT
cdr3_aa: CASSGGGAGGWNTQYF

clone_size: -
v_call: TRBV19
j_call: TRBJ2-7
d_call: TRBD2
cdr3_nt: TGTGCCAGTAGTACCCCCGGGACTAGCGGGTACGAGCAGTACTTC
cdr3_aa: CASSTPGTSGYEQYF

clone_size: -
v_call: TRBV25-1
j_call: TRBJ1-2
d_call: -
cdr3_nt: TGTGCCAGCAGTGTAAGGGGCTACACCTTC
cdr3_aa: CASSVRGYTF

clone_size: -
v_call: TRBV18
j_call: TRBJ2-3
d_call: -
cdr3_nt: TGTGCCAGCTCACCCTCGAGCGCAGATACGCAGTATTTT
cdr3_aa: CASSPSSADTQYF

clone_size: -
v_call: TRBV7-3
j_call: TRBJ2-1
d_call: -
cdr3_nt: TGTGCCAGCAGCTTATCCGGCGGGCTTAGCAATGAGCAGTTCTTC
cdr3_aa: CASSLSGGLSNEQFF

clone_size: once
v_call: TRBV28
j_call: TRBJ1-3
d_call: TRBD1
cdr3_nt: TGTGCCTCCCAGGGGGCTGCTGGAAACACCATATATTTT
cdr3_aa: CASQGAAGNTIYF

clone_size: -
v_call: TRBV6-4
j_call: TRBJ2-3
d_call: -
cdr3_nt: TGTGCCAGCAGTGACTCCCCCGGCCAGCACACGACGCAGTATTTT
cdr3_aa: CASSDSPGQHTTQYF

clone_size: -
v_call: TRBV11-3
j_call: TRBJ2-1
d_call: TRBD1
cdr3_nt: TGTGCCAGCAGCCCTCGGACAGGGGGCTTTGAGCAGTTCTTC
cdr3_aa: CASSPRTGGFEQFF

clone_size: -
v_call: TRBV10-3
j_call: TRBJ1-1
d_call: -
cdr3_nt: TGTGCCATCAGTACATCTTCCCCACAAGGGTTAGGTGAAGCTTTCTTT
cdr3_aa: CAISTSSPQGLGEAFF

clone_size: few
v_call: TRBV6-5
j_call: TRBJ2-3
d_call: TRBD1
cdr3_nt: TGTGCCAGCACCCGAGGGACAGGGGCCACAGATACGCAGTATTTT
cdr3_aa: CASTRGTGATDTQYF

clone_size: -
v_call: TRBV7-9
j_call: TRBJ2-2
d_call: -
cdr3_nt: TGTGCCAGCAGCTTACCAGGGTTTAACGGGGAGCTGTTTTTT
cdr3_aa: CASSLPGFNGELFF

clone_size: -
v_call: TRBV10-3
j_call: TRBJ2-3
d_call: TRBD2
cdr3_nt: TGTGCCATCAGCGCCGGGACTACCACAGATACGCAGTATTTT
cdr3_aa: CAISAGTTTDTQYF

clone_size: -
v_call: TRBV18
j_call: TRBJ1-1
d_call: TRBD1
cdr3_nt: TGTGCCAGCTCACCATGGACAGGGGGGATCACTGAAGCTTTCTTT
cdr3_aa: CASSPWTGGITEAFF

clone_size: -
v_call: TRBV28
j_call: TRBJ1-5
d_call: -
cdr3_nt: TGTGCCAGCAGTCCGGACGGGAGCAATCAGCCCCAGCATTTT
cdr3_aa: CASSPDGSNQPQHF

clone_size: -
v_call: TRBV19
j_call: TRBJ2-6
d_call: -
cdr3_nt: TGTGCCAGTTGGACTATGGGTTCTGGGGCCAACGTCCTGACTTTC
cdr3_aa: CASWTMGSGANVLTF

clone_size: -
v_call: TRBV27
j_call: TRBJ2-7
d_call: TRBD2
cdr3_nt: TGTGCCAGCAGTGAGCCTAGCGGGACACACGAGCAGTACTTC
cdr3_aa: CASSEPSGTHEQYF

clone_size: once
v_call: TRBV7-8
j_call: TRBJ2-7
d_call: -
cdr3_nt: TGTGCCAGCAGCTTAGGGCGGTCGGGCTTCTACGAGCAGTACTTC
cdr3_aa: CASSLGRSGFYEQYF

clone_size: -
v_call: TRBV7-2
j_call: TRBJ2-7
d_call: TRBD2
cdr3_nt: TGTGCCAGCAGCTTAATTGCGGGAGCTTCAACCCTTAACTACGAGCAGTACTTC
cdr3_aa: CASSLIAGASTLNYEQYF

clone_size: once
v_call: TRBV19
j_call: TRBJ1-6
d_call: -
cdr3_nt: TGTGCCAGTAGTGAGTTGACAGGAGCAAATTCACCCCTCCACTTT
cdr3_aa: CASSELTGANSPLHF

clone_size: -
v_call: TRBV5-5
j_call: TRBJ2-7
d_call: TRBD1
cdr3_nt: TGTGCCAGCAGGACTCCGGGACAGGTCCAATACGAGCAGTACTTC
cdr3_aa: CASRTPGQVQYEQYF

clone_size: -
v_call: TRBV18
j_call: TRBJ1-1
d_call: -
cdr3_nt: TGTGCCAGCTCATCATTCACGGGGAACACTGAAGCTTTCTTT
cdr3_aa: CASSSFTGNTEAFF

clone_size: few
v_call: TRBV6-5
j_call: TRBJ1-5
d_call: -
cdr3_nt: TGTGCCAGCAGTTATAGGGAAGGTCAGCCCCAGCATTTT
cdr3_aa: CASSYREGQPQHF

clone_size: -
v_call: TRBV27
j_call: TRBJ2-5
d_call: TRBD2
cdr3_nt: TGTGCCAGCAGTTTATCTCGCCTAGCGGGGGGGGCAGAGACCCAGTACTTC
cdr3_aa: CASSLSRLAGGAETQYF

clone_size: -
v_call: TRBV6-6
j_call: TRBJ1-5
d_call: -
cdr3_nt: TGTGCCAGCAGTTATGAGCGACAGCCCCAGCATTTT
cdr3_aa: CASSYERQPQHF